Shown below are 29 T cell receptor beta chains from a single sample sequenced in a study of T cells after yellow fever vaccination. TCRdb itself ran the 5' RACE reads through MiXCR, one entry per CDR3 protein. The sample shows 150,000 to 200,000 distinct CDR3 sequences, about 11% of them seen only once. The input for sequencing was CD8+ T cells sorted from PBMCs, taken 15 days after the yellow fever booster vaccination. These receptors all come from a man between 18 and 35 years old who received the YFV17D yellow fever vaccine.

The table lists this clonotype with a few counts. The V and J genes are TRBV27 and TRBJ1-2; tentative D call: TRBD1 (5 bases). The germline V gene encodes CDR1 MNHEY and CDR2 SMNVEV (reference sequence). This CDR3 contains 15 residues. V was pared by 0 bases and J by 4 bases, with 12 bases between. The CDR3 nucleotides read TGTGCCAGCAGTTTATCGGGAGGGGCCATCTATGGCTACACCTTC. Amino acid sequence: CASSLSGGAIYGYTF.

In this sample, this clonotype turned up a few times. CDR3 in DNA: TGTGCCAGCTCACCTTTTAGGACAGGGGGCGAGGAGACCCAGTACTTC. It codes for CASSPFRTGGEETQYF. The rearrangement joins TRBV18 to TRBJ2-5, with 11 nucleotides matching TRBD1. The ends lost 3 bases at V and 5 bases at J; junction bases unmatched: 8. The germline V gene has CDR1 KGHSH and CDR2 LQKENI. This CDR3 spans 16 amino acids.

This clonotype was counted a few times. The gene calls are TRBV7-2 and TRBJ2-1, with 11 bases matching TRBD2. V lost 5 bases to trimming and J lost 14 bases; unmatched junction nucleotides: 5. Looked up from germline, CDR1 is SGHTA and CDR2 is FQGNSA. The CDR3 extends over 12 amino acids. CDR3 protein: CASSVSGGAEFF. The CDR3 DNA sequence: TGTGCCAGCAGCGTTAGCGGGGGGGCGGAGTTCTTC.

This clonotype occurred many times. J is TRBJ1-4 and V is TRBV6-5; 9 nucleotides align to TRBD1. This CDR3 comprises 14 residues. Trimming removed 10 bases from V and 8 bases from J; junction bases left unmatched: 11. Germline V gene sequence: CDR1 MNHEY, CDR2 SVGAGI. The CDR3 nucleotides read TGTGCCACCTCCGGGGACAGGGAGGGAGAAAAACTGTTTTTT. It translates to CATSGDREGEKLFF.

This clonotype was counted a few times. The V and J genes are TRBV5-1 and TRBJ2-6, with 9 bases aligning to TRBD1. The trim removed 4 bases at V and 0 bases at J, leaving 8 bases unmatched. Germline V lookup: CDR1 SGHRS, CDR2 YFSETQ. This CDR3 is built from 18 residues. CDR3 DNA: TGCGCCAGCAGCCCGGACCTGACAGGGGGCTCTGGGGCCAACGTCCTGACTTTC. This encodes CASSPDLTGGSGANVLTF.

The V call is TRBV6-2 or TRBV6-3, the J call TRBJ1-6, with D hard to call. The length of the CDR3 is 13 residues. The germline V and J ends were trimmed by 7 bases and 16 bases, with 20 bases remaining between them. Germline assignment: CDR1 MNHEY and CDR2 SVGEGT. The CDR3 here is CASTLTGRRPLHF. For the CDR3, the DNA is TGTGCCAGCACCCTCACCGGCCGTCGGCCTCTCCACTTT.

The DNA of the CDR3 is TGTGCCAGCAGTTACGGGCGCGGCAAGCCCCAGCATTTT. Residues: CASSYGRGKPQHF. The V gene is TRBV6-5, the J gene TRBJ1-5; no reliable D call. With 2 bases removed from V and 8 bases from J, the gap between germline ends came to 10 bases. This CDR3 comprises 13 residues. Looked up from germline, CDR1 is MNHEY and CDR2 is SVGAGI.

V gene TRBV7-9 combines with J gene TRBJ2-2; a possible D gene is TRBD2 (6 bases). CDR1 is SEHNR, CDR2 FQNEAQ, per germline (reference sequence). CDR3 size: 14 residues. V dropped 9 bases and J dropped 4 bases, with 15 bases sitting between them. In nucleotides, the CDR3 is TGTGCCAGTGGTCGGGGGACGGTCACCGGGGAGCTGTTTTTT. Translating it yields CASGRGTVTGELFF.

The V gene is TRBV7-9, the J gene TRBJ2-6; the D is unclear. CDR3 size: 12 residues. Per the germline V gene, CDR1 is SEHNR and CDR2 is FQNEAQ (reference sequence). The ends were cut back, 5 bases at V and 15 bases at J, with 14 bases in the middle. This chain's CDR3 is CASSTIPVPLTF. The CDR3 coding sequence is TGTGCCAGCAGCACCATCCCGGTACCCCTGACTTTC.

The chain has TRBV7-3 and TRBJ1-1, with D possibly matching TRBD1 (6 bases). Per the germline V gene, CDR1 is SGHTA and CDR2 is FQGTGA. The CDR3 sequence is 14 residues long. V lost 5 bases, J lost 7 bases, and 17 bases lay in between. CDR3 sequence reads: CASSPGGASHEAFF. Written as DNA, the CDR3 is TGTGCCAGCAGCCCGGGGGGGGCGAGCCATGAAGCTTTCTTT. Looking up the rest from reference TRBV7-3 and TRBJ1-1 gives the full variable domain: GAGVSQTPSNKVTEKGKYVELRCDPISGHTALYWYRQSLGQGPEFLIYFQGTGAADDSGLPNDRFFAVRPEGSVSTLKIQRTERGDSAVYLCASSPGGASHEAFFGQGTRLTVV.

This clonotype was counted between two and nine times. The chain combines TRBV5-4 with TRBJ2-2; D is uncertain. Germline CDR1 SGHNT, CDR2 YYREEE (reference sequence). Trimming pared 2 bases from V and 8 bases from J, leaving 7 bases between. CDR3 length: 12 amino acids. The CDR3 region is CASSFRRGELFF. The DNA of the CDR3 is TGTGCCAGCAGCTTTAGGCGGGGGGAGCTGTTTTTT.

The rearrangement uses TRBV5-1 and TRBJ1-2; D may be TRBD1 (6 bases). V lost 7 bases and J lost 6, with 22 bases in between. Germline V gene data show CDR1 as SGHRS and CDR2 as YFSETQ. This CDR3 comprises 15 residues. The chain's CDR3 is CASGLTGHKSDGYTF. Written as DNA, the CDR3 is TGCGCCAGCGGCCTCACAGGGCACAAATCGGATGGCTACACCTTC.

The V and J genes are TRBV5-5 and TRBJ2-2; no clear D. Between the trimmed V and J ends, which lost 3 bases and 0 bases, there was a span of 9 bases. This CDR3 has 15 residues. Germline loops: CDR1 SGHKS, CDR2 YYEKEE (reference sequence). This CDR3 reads CASSWWQANTGELFF. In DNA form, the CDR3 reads TGTGCCAGCAGCTGGTGGCAGGCGAACACCGGGGAGCTGTTTTTT.

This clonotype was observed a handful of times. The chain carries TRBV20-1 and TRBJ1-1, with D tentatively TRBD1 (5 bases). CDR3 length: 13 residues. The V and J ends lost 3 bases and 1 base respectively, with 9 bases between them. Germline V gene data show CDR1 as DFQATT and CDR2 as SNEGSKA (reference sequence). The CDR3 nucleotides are TGCAGTGCTAGGGGGCACAGGAACACTGAAGCTTTCTTT. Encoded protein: CSARGHRNTEAFF.

The CDR3 DNA reads as TGTGCCAGCAGCCCCCGTGAAGATACGCAGTATTTT. Protein: CASSPREDTQYF. J is TRBJ2-3 and V is TRBV11-3; D is unresolved. Per germline, CDR1 SGHNT and CDR2 YENEEA. The germline V and J ends were trimmed by 5 bases and 5 bases, with 8 bases remaining between them. This CDR3 contains 12 residues. Full variable domain (remainder filled in from reference TRBV11-3 and TRBJ2-3): EAGVVQSPRYKIIEKKQPVAFWCNPISGHNTLYWYLQNLGQGPELLIRYENEEAVDDSQLPKDRFSAERLKGVDSTLKIQPAELGDSAVYLCASSPREDTQYFGPGTRLTVL.

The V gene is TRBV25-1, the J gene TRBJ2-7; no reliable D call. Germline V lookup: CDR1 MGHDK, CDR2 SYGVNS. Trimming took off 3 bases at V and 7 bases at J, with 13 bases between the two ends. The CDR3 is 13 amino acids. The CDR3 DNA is TGTGCCAGCAGTGACCAATGGGAAGGGGAGCAGTACTTC. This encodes CASSDQWEGEQYF.

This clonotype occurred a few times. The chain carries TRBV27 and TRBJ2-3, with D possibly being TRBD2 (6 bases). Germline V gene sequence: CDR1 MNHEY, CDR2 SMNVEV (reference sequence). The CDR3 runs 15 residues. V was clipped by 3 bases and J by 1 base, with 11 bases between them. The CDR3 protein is CASSFAGRRTDTQYF. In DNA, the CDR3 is TGTGCCAGCAGTTTTGCGGGGAGACGCACAGATACGCAGTATTTT.

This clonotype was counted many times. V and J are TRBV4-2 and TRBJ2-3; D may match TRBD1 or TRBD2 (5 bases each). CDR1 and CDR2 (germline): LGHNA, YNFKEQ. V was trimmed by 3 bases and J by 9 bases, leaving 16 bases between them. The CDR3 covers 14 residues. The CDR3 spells CASSHGTSTATQYF. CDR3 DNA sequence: TGTGCCAGCAGCCACGGGACCTCGACCGCGACGCAGTATTTT.

CDR3: CASSSWDGLYSPLHF. CDR3 DNA sequence: TGTGCCAGCAGTTCATGGGACGGCCTCTATTCACCCCTCCACTTT. The V gene is TRBV27, the J gene TRBJ1-6; D perhaps matches TRBD1 (5 bases). V was trimmed by 4 bases and J by 8 bases, leaving 15 bases between them. Germline V gene sequence: CDR1 MNHEY, CDR2 SMNVEV (reference sequence). CDR3 length equals 15 residues.

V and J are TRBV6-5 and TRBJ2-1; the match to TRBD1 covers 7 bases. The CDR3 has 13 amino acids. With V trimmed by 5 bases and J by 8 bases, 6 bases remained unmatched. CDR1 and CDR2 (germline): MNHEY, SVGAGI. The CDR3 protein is CASSQTGLYEQFF. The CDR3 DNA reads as TGTGCCAGCAGTCAGACAGGGCTCTATGAGCAGTTCTTC.

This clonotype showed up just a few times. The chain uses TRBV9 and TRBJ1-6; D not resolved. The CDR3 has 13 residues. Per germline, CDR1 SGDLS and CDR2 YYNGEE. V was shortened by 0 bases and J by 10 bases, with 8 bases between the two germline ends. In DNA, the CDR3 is TGTGCCAGCAGCGTAGGCACGAGGTCACCCCTCCACTTT. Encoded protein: CASSVGTRSPLHF.

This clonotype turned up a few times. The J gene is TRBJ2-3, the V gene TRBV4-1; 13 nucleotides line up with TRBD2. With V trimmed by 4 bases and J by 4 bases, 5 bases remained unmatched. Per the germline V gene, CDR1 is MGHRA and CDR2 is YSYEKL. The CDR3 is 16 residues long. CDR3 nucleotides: TGCGCCAGCAGCCGCTTACTAGCGGGGGGGCCAGATACGCAGTATTTT. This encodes CASSRLLAGGPDTQYF.

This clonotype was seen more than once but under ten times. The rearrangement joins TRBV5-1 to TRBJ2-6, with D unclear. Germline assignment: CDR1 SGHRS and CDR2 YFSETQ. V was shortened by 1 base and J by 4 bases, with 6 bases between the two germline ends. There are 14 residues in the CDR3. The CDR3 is CASSLNLGANVLTF. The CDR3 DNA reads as TGCGCCAGCAGCTTGAATCTCGGGGCCAACGTCCTGACTTTC.

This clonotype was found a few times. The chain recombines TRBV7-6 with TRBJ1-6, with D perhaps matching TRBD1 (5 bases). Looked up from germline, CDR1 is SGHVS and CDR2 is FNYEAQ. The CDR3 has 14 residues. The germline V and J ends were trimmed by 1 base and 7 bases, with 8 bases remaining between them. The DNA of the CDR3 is TGTGCCAGCAGCTTAGGGGGACGGAATTCACCCCTCCACTTT. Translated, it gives CASSLGGRNSPLHF.

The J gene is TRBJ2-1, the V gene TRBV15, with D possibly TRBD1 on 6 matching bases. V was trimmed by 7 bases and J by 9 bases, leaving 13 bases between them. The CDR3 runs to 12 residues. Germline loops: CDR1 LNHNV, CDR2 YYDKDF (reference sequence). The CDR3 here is CATTQGFGEQFF. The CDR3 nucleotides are TGTGCCACCACCCAGGGGTTCGGTGAGCAGTTCTTC.

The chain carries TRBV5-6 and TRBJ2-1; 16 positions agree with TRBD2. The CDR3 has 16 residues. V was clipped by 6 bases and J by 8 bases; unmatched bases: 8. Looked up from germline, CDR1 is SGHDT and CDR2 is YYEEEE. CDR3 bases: TGTGCCAGCATCCCTCTGGGACTAGCGGGGGGGGATGAGCAGTTCTTC. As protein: CASIPLGLAGGDEQFF.

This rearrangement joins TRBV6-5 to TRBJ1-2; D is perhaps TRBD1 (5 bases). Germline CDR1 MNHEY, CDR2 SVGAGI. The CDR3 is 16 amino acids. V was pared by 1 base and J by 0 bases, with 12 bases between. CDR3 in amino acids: CASSYYLGAPNYGYTF. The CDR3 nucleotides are TGTGCCAGCAGTTACTATTTAGGGGCACCTAACTATGGCTACACCTTC.

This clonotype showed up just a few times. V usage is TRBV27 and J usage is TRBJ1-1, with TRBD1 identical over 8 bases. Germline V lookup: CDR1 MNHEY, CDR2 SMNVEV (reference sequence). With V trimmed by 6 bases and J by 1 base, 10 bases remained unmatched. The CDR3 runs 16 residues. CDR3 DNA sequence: TGTGCCAGCAGCCCTAGCACCGGGACAGGGAACACTGAAGCTTTCTTT. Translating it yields CASSPSTGTGNTEAFF.

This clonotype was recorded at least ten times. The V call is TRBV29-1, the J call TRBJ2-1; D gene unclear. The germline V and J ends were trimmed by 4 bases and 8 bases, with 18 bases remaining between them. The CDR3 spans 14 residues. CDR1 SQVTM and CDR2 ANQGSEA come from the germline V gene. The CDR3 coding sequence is TGCAGCGTTGTTCCCCCCTCTGGCTCTGATGAGCAGTTCTTC. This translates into CSVVPPSGSDEQFF.